This T cell receptor beta chain appears in the sequencing data of a study of blood T cells in healthy people across ages. For the study at large: About one barcoded beta molecule per two T cells came from capture by template switching.

Findings of the study overall: In these data, TCR beta diversity tracked strongly with naive T cell percentage.

This CDR3 spans 12 amino acids. V was cut by 5 bases and J by 7 bases, with 11 bases left in between. Germline assignment: CDR1 SGHNT and CDR2 YENEEA. This clonotype turned up a few times. What it binds is not known. Then a second PCR, running roughly 7 to 11 cycles, was carried out with a sample-barcoded 5' primer and a J-beta primer mix. Each cDNA molecule was tagged by a template-switch adaptor with 12 random nucleotides. TCRdb analysed the 5' RACE reads with MiXCR anew, one entry per CDR3 protein. The data contain hundreds of thousands of distinct CDR3 sequences, less than 35% of them singletons. Sequencing was done on a sample of blood. The source is a woman of 80 years or more in good health. The chain links TRBV11-3 to TRBJ1-1; D call uncertain. CDR3 sequence: CASSLTPFEAFF. In DNA, the CDR3 is TGTGCCAGCAGCCTCACACCGTTTGAAGCTTTCTTT.